The source of this T cell receptor (beta chain) is a study of blood T cell repertoires in COVID-19. Study context: The samples span acute and convalescent COVID-19 from the United States, Italy and Spain. From T cells, B-cell-depleted T cells, or PBMCs came the material, which was cDNA or gDNA.

Germline-derived CDR1 and CDR2 are GTSNPN and SVGIG (reference sequence). The CDR3 runs 15 residues. The trim removed 3 bases at V and 2 bases at J, leaving 8 bases unmatched. Methods used by the authors: Cell counts per sample came from amplifying reference gene primers. Here immunoSEQ multiplex PCR was the method, and the copy in TCRdb shows in-frame clones only, minus some. V and J calls and clone size come straight from that table; D and trimming were deduced from the DNA. The table includes around 62,000 clones, 80% to 85% detected once. This chain uses TRBV30 with TRBJ2-7; 9 bases are a match to TRBD2. The TCR was taken from a man in his forties or fifties with active COVID-19. The sample taken for sequencing was peripheral blood. CDR3 residues: CAWSQGLAGPYEQYF. The CDR3, as DNA: TGTGCCTGGAGCCAGGGGCTAGCGGGACCCTACGAGCAGTACTTC. The full variable domain, with the rest looked up from reference TRBV30 and TRBJ2-7, is SQTIHQWPATLVQPVGSPLSLECTVEGTSNPNLYWYRQAAGRGLQLLFYSVGIGQISSEVPQNLSASRPQDRQFILSSKKLLLSDSGFYLCAWSQGLAGPYEQYFGPGTRLTVT.